Below, one T cell receptor (delta chain) is given with its context. This DNA's translation and the protein TCRdb lists, from a much larger clone, do not match at residues 5 and 13, likely due to a read error; the protein shown is translated from the DNA. The data were obtained in a study of gamma-delta T cells after stem cell transplantation. Germline V lookup: CDR1 GEAIGNYY, CDR2 EKD. The CDR3 consists of 17 residues. TCRdb re-called the RT-PCR reads with CATT. The sample records a few thousand delta-chain clones, 22% being singletons. The sample was gamma-delta T cells. The sequence came from a human donor. It is not recorded whose cells these are; they may come from a transplant donor. The rearrangement uses TRDV2 and TRDJ1; TRDD3 agrees at 7 bases. The CDR3 loop reads CACDPLGAEGYTAKLIF. CDR3 coding DNA: TGTGCCTGTGACCCCCTGGGGGCAGAAGGATACACCGCTAAACTCATCTTT.